These T cell receptor beta chains were read from a single sample in a study of cytomegalovirus exposure and HLA in healthy donors. TCRdb's table, derived via immunoSEQ multiplex PCR, lists solely in-frame clones and lacks some. The sample lists over 200,000 clones; about 80% were seen once. Specimen: PBMCs. The receptors shown here come from a man in his forties or fifties in good health and CMV-seropositive. Each CDR3 is given with its conserved first and last residue. The D gene is left open where the match is weak. Clone size is not always given. Where it is, it says once, few, many or a class for expanded clones.

j_call: TRBJ2-1; clone_size: .; d_call: TRBD2; v_call: TRBV30; cdr3_nt: TGTGCCTGTAGCGGGAGGACCTACAATGAGCAGTTCTTC; cdr3_aa: CACSGRTYNEQFF
j_call: TRBJ2-5; clone_size: .; d_call: TRBD2; v_call: TRBV4-1; cdr3_nt: TGCGCCAGCAGACTACTAGCGTTCGGAGGTGAGACCCAGTACTTC; cdr3_aa: CASRLLAFGGETQYF
j_call: TRBJ2-1; clone_size: .; d_call: TRBD2; v_call: TRBV5-6; cdr3_nt: TGTGCCAGCAGCTTGCCGGGAGGGGAGAATGAGCAGTTCTTC; cdr3_aa: CASSLPGGENEQFF
j_call: TRBJ1-2; clone_size: .; d_call: TRBD1; v_call: TRBV30; cdr3_nt: TGTGCCTGGAGCCCGGACAGGGGGAACTATGGCTACACCTTC; cdr3_aa: CAWSPDRGNYGYTF
j_call: TRBJ1-2; clone_size: .; d_call: TRBD1; v_call: TRBV6-5; cdr3_nt: TGTGCCAGCAACCGACAGGGCCGGGGTATCGGTGGCTACACCTTC; cdr3_aa: CASNRQGRGIGGYTF
j_call: TRBJ1-1; clone_size: few; d_call: TRBD1; v_call: TRBV7-9; cdr3_nt: TGTGCCAGCAGCTGGACAGGGGGATTGAACACTGAAGCTTTCTTT; cdr3_aa: CASSWTGGLNTEAFF
j_call: TRBJ2-5; clone_size: .; d_call: TRBD2; v_call: TRBV25-1; cdr3_nt: TGTGCCAGCAGTGAGGCTAGCGGGAAAGAGACCCAGTACTTC; cdr3_aa: CASSEASGKETQYF
j_call: TRBJ2-7; clone_size: .; d_call: TRBD2; v_call: TRBV7-8; cdr3_nt: TGTGCCAGCAGCTTAGAACTAGCGGGAGTCGCTTACTACGAGCAGTACTTC; cdr3_aa: CASSLELAGVAYYEQYF
j_call: TRBJ2-6; clone_size: .; d_call: .; v_call: TRBV2; cdr3_nt: TGTGCCAGCAGTCAAAGAGGGGGGGGCTCGGGGGCCAACGTCCTGACTTTC; cdr3_aa: CASSQRGGGSGANVLTF
j_call: TRBJ2-7; clone_size: .; d_call: TRBD1; v_call: TRBV27; cdr3_nt: TGTGCCAGCAGTTTGCCCCGGGACAGGGTGGACTACGAGCAGTACTTC; cdr3_aa: CASSLPRDRVDYEQYF
j_call: TRBJ2-5; clone_size: .; d_call: TRBD1; v_call: TRBV2; cdr3_nt: TGTGCCAGCAGCCCAGGGGGCGTGGGAGAGACCCAGTACTTC; cdr3_aa: CASSPGGVGETQYF
j_call: TRBJ1-1; clone_size: .; d_call: TRBD1; v_call: TRBV28; cdr3_nt: TGTGCCAGCAGTCCTCAACAGGGGGGCACTGAAGCTTTCTTT; cdr3_aa: CASSPQQGGTEAFF
j_call: TRBJ2-5; clone_size: .; d_call: TRBD2; v_call: TRBV9; cdr3_nt: TGTGCCAGCAGCGTAGGGCCGGGAGGCCCGGGGGAGACCCAGTACTTC; cdr3_aa: CASSVGPGGPGETQYF
j_call: TRBJ1-5; clone_size: once; d_call: .; v_call: TRBV5-1; cdr3_nt: TGCGCCAGCAGCCCAGGACACCCCAATCAGCCCCAGCATTTT; cdr3_aa: CASSPGHPNQPQHF
j_call: TRBJ2-3; clone_size: few; d_call: .; v_call: TRBV19; cdr3_nt: TGTGCCAGTACCGGAGACACAGATACGCAGTATTTT; cdr3_aa: CASTGDTDTQYF
j_call: TRBJ1-2; clone_size: .; d_call: .; v_call: TRBV5-6; cdr3_nt: TGTGCCAGCAGCTTGGTGAGGGATGGCTACACCTTC; cdr3_aa: CASSLVRDGYTF
j_call: TRBJ2-7; clone_size: .; d_call: TRBD2; v_call: TRBV10-3; cdr3_nt: TGTGCCATCTCCCCGGCTAGCGGGAGCTACGAGCAGTACTTC; cdr3_aa: CAISPASGSYEQYF
j_call: TRBJ2-2; clone_size: .; d_call: TRBD1; v_call: TRBV27; cdr3_nt: TGTGCCAGCAGTTTTCGGTACCCAGACAGGGGACCCGGGGAGCTGTTTTTT; cdr3_aa: CASSFRYPDRGPGELFF
j_call: TRBJ1-1; clone_size: .; d_call: .; v_call: TRBV7-3; cdr3_nt: TGTGCCAGCAGCCTTCAGGCGAACACTGAAGCTTTCTTT; cdr3_aa: CASSLQANTEAFF
j_call: TRBJ2-3; clone_size: once; d_call: .; v_call: TRBV7-2; cdr3_nt: TGTGCCAGCAGCTTCTCCGGGACTCAGGCCAGGTTGGCGCAGTATTTT; cdr3_aa: CASSFSGTQARLAQYF